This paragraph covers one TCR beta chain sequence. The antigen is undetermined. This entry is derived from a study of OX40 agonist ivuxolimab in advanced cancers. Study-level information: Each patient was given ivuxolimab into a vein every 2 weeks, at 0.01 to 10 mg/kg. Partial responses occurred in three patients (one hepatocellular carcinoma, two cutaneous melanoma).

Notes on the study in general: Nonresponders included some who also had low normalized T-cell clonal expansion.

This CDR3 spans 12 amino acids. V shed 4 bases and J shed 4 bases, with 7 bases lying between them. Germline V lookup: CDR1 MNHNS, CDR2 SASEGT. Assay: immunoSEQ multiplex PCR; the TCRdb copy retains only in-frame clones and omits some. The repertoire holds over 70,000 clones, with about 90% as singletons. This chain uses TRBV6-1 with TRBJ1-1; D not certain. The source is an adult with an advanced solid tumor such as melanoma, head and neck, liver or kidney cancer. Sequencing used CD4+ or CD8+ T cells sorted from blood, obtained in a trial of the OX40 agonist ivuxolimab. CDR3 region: CASSVGSTEAFF. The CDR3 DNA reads TGTGCCAGCAGTGTTGGAAGCACTGAAGCTTTCTTT.